Each of the 32 T cell receptor beta chains below was sequenced from the same sample in a study of regulatory T cells in long-lasting Graves disease. With iRepertoire HTBI primers and Arm-PCR of CDR3 regions, TCR beta libraries were built. TCRdb re-derived calls from the multiplex PCR reads in MiXCR, one entry per CDR3 protein. This sample has 310,000 or so distinct CDR3 sequences; around a fifth occur once, and the top ten carry approximately 53%. Specified time point: persistent/refractory GD, antithyroid drugs over 5 years with positive TRAb. PBMC-extracted RNA yielded the TCR library. Sequences were derived from peripheral blood mononuclear cells (PBMCs), sampled when the disease was refractory, from a patient treated with antithyroid drugs. The source is a female donor with Graves disease.

This clonotype turned up a few times. The chain joins TRBV19 to TRBJ1-6; D gene unclear. Deletions cut 6 bases from V and 9 bases from J, with 9 bases between. Per germline, CDR1 LNHDA and CDR2 SQIVND (reference sequence). The CDR3 loop spans 12 amino acids. The CDR3 bases are TGTGCCAGTAGCCCTGGCGGTTCACCCCTCCACTTT. This gives the protein CASSPGGSPLHF.

This clonotype has a count of ten or more. The chain couples TRBV28 to TRBJ1-2, with 8 bases fitting TRBD1. V was clipped by 0 bases and J by 8 bases; unmatched bases: 5. The CDR3 is made up of 14 amino acids. The germline CDR1 and CDR2 sequences are MDHEN and SYDVKM. The CDR3 protein is CASSLWTGVWGYTF. CDR3 DNA sequence: TGTGCCAGCAGTTTATGGACAGGGGTCTGGGGCTACACCTTC.

The CDR3 sequence: CASSLRRQGGLAQYF. The CDR3 DNA is TGTGCCAGCAGTTTACGGCGCCAGGGGGGATTGGCGCAGTACTTC. The rearrangement joins TRBV28 to TRBJ2-7, with a tentative D call TRBD1 (7 bases). Looked up from germline, CDR1 is MDHEN and CDR2 is SYDVKM. V shed 2 bases and J shed 9 bases, with 20 bases lying between them. This CDR3 has 15 amino acids.

Ten or more counts support this clonotype. The rearrangement joins TRBV7-2 to TRBJ2-5, with TRBD2 matching over 12 bases. V shed 5 bases, J shed 4 bases, and the junction held 8 bases outside the gene matches. CDR1 SGHTA and CDR2 FQGNSA come from the germline V gene. The CDR3 contains 16 residues. The CDR3: CASSLIRLAGAETQYF. The CDR3 nucleotides are TGTGCCAGCAGCCTCATTAGACTAGCGGGAGCAGAGACCCAGTACTTC.

This clonotype was seen more than once but under ten times. The chain is built from TRBV7-8 and TRBJ1-6, with 9 bases fitting TRBD1. CDR3 length: 16 amino acids. Germline CDR1 is SGHVS and CDR2 is FQNEAQ. The J segment lost 4 bases and the V segment lost 6 bases, leaving 7 bases of the junction unmatched. CDR3 DNA: TGTGCCAGCAGAGAATCCGGGACAGGGTATAATTCACCCCTCCACTTT. Its translation is CASRESGTGYNSPLHF.

The J gene is TRBJ1-4, the V gene TRBV7-6; D possibly corresponds to TRBD1 (6 bases). Trimming took off 1 base at V and 2 bases at J, with 11 bases between the two ends. There are 16 residues in the CDR3. Germline lookup yields CDR1 SGHVS and CDR2 FNYEAQ. CDR3 residues: CASSLVPRGTNEKLFF. CDR3 bases: TGTGCCAGCAGCTTAGTCCCCAGGGGCACTAATGAAAAACTGTTTTTT.

This clonotype was counted many times. CDR3 residues: CASSAQGRSYEQYF. CDR3 nucleotides: TGTGCCAGCAGTGCTCAGGGGCGTTCCTACGAGCAGTACTTC. The V call is TRBV12-3 or TRBV12-4, the J call TRBJ2-7; TRBD1 might be the D (6 bases). V lost 5 bases to trimming and J lost 1 base, with 12 bases between them. The CDR3 has 14 residues.

This rearrangement joins TRBV7-2 to TRBJ2-2; D gene uncertain. The CDR3 is 15 residues long. V gave up 3 bases and J gave up 2 bases, with 10 bases separating them. Germline assignment: CDR1 SGHTA and CDR2 FQGNSA. CDR3 protein: CASSFRQTNTGELFF. CDR3 nucleotides: TGTGCCAGCAGCTTTAGGCAGACCAACACCGGGGAGCTGTTTTTT. The whole variable domain, filled in from reference TRBV7-2 and TRBJ2-2, reads GAGVSQSPSNKVTEKGKDVELRCDPISGHTALYWYRQSLGQGLEFLIYFQGNSAPDKSGLPSDRFSAERTGGSVSTLTIQRTQQEDSAVYLCASSFRQTNTGELFFGEGSRLTVL.

The table lists this clonotype with many counts. In nucleotides, the CDR3 is TGTGCCAGCAGCCCCGGGATCGGCCCCTACGAGCAGTACTTC. Its protein product is CASSPGIGPYEQYF. The rearrangement links TRBV7-2 to TRBJ2-7, with D maybe TRBD2 (5 bases). CDR3 length equals 14 residues. The germline CDR1 and CDR2 sequences are SGHTA and FQGNSA. Trimming removed 5 bases at V and 2 bases at J, with 13 bases between.

This clonotype was counted only a few times. The gene calls are TRBV5-1 and TRBJ2-7; 10 nucleotides align to TRBD1. Trimming cost V 0 bases and J 7 bases; bases outside gene matches: 10. From germline, CDR1 is SGHRS and CDR2 YFSETQ. The CDR3 covers 16 residues. The CDR3 coding sequence is TGCGCCAGCAGCTTGGACCGGGGACAGGGGTCGGAAGAGCAGTACTTC. Protein: CASSLDRGQGSEEQYF.

This clonotype was observed a handful of times. The rearrangement uses TRBV7-9 and TRBJ1-3, with unresolved D. The CDR3 is 15 amino acids. Germline assignment: CDR1 SEHNR and CDR2 FQNEAQ (reference sequence). V was clipped by 5 bases and J by 0 bases, with 11 bases between them. CDR3 amino acids: CASSPDFLSGNTIYF. CDR3 in DNA: TGTGCCAGCAGCCCCGACTTCCTCTCTGGAAACACCATATATTTT.

This clonotype was seen many times. V and J are TRBV27 and TRBJ1-6, with D perhaps TRBD1 (5 bases). V lost 8 bases, J lost 10 bases, and 12 bases lay in between. Looked up from germline, CDR1 is MNHEY and CDR2 is SMNVEV (reference sequence). This CDR3 has 12 amino acids. The CDR3 DNA sequence: TGTGCCAGCGGGGGTTTGTCCTCACCCCTCCACTTT. This gives the protein CASGGLSSPLHF.

This clonotype was counted between two and nine times. This chain links TRBV20-1 with TRBJ2-7; tentative D call: TRBD2 (6 bases). This CDR3 comprises 12 residues. V dropped 2 bases and J dropped 4 bases, with 9 bases sitting between them. Germline V gene lookup returns CDR1 DFQATT and CDR2 SNEGSKA (reference sequence). Here the CDR3 reads CSARSGGYEQYF. CDR3 in DNA: TGCAGTGCTAGATCTGGGGGGTACGAGCAGTACTTC.

Points on this clonotype: Likely a read error: the CDR3 ends without its conserved phenylalanine or tryptophan. J is TRBJ2-7 and V is TRBV7-2; D may be TRBD2 (6 bases). This CDR3 contains 13 residues. The germline V gene encodes CDR1 SGHTA and CDR2 FQGNSA. V was pared by 2 bases and J by 5 bases, with 10 bases between. CDR3 sequence reads: CASSLLGEDEQYL. CDR3 coding DNA: TGTGCCAGCAGCTTATTGGGGGAGGACGAGCAGTACCTC.

In this sample, this clonotype turned up a few times. The gene calls are TRBV5-1 and TRBJ2-7; maybe TRBD2 (6 bases). Trimming took off 0 bases at V and 0 bases at J, with 13 bases between the two ends. The germline CDR1 and CDR2 sequences are SGHRS and YFSETQ. The CDR3 covers 16 residues. The chain's CDR3 is CASSLGDSGGSYEQYF. The CDR3, as DNA: TGCGCCAGCAGCTTGGGGGACTCCGGGGGCTCCTACGAGCAGTACTTC.

This chain links TRBV20-1 with TRBJ2-7; 10 bases map to TRBD1. CDR3 length: 13 amino acids. CDR1 and CDR2 from the germline V gene are DFQATT and SNEGSKA (reference sequence). V lost 6 bases, J lost 6 bases, and 8 bases stayed unmatched. Here the CDR3 reads CSAPGQGQAEQYF. CDR3 nucleotides: TGCAGTGCGCCGGGACAGGGGCAGGCCGAGCAGTACTTC.

This rearrangement joins TRBV5-4 to TRBJ2-5; 9 bases match TRBD1. The CDR3 totals 16 residues. Germline V gene sequence: CDR1 SGHNT, CDR2 YYREEE (reference sequence). The J segment lost 5 bases and the V segment lost 4 bases, leaving 12 bases of the junction unmatched. This CDR3 reads CASSPAGQGLRETQYF. The CDR3, as DNA: TGTGCCAGCAGCCCGGCGGGACAGGGACTAAGGGAGACCCAGTACTTC.

V and J are TRBV5-1 and TRBJ1-2; 8 nucleotides line up with TRBD1. Germline V gene data show CDR1 as SGHRS and CDR2 as YFSETQ. The junction had 9 bases not matched to a gene; V was cut back by 4 bases and J by 7 bases. The CDR3 is 14 residues long. CDR3 protein: CASSPDRESGGYTF. DNA for the CDR3: TGCGCCAGCAGCCCGGACAGGGAGTCCGGTGGCTACACCTTC. Based on the CDR3 plus reference TRBV5-1 and TRBJ1-2, the full variable domain is KAGVTQTPRYLIKTRGQQVTLSCSPISGHRSVSWYQQTPGQGLQFLFEYFSETQRNKGNFPGRFSGRQFSNSRSEMNVSTLELGDSALYLCASSPDRESGGYTFGSGTRLTVV.

The chain carries TRBV3-1 and TRBJ2-7, with unresolved D. The CDR3 covers 12 residues. Deletions cut 1 base from V and 7 bases from J, with 8 bases between. Germline V gene data show CDR1 as LGHDT and CDR2 as YNNKEL (reference sequence). The CDR3 sequence: CASSQVGQEQYF. The CDR3 DNA follows: TGTGCCAGCAGCCAAGTCGGGCAAGAGCAGTACTTC.

As to this clonotype: Possible read error: a much larger clone is one base away. The V gene is TRBV2, the J gene TRBJ1-4; D ambiguous. Germline CDR1 reads SNHLY; CDR2 reads FYNNEI. This CDR3 is built from 14 residues. The CDR3: CASTLETTNEKPFF. The CDR3 DNA follows: TGTGCCAGCACCCTAGAAACAACTAATGAAAAACCGTTTTTT. Complete variable domain (other parts from reference TRBV2 and TRBJ1-4): EPEVTQTPSHQVTQMGQEVILRCVPISNHLYFYWYRQILGQKVEFLVSFYNNEISEKSEIFDDQFSVERPDGSNFTLKIRSTKLEDSAMYFCASTLETTNEKPFFGSGTQLSVL.

This clonotype was counted ten times or more. The chain has TRBV7-2 and TRBJ2-7, with a weak D call TRBD1 (6 bases). V was pared by 1 base and J by 0 bases, with 10 bases between. This CDR3 is built from 15 residues. The germline V gene encodes CDR1 SGHTA and CDR2 FQGNSA. The DNA for the CDR3 is TGTGCCAGCAGCTTAGACAGGGTAAGCTCCTACGAGCAGTACTTC. This gives the protein CASSLDRVSSYEQYF.

This clonotype was counted many times. This CDR3 reads CASSEKSRVGGYTF. CDR3 nucleotides: TGTGCCAGCAGTGAAAAGAGCCGAGTCGGGGGCTACACCTTC. The chain uses TRBV2 and TRBJ1-2; D gene unclear. The ends were cut back, 2 bases at V and 8 bases at J, with 15 bases in the middle. The length of the CDR3 is 14 residues. Germline V gives CDR1 SNHLY, CDR2 FYNNEI. Drawing the rest from reference TRBV2 and TRBJ1-2, the complete variable domain is EPEVTQTPSHQVTQMGQEVILRCVPISNHLYFYWYRQILGQKVEFLVSFYNNEISEKSEIFDDQFSVERPDGSNFTLKIRSTKLEDSAMYFCASSEKSRVGGYTFGSGTRLTVV.

Only a few counts were recorded for this clonotype. The DNA for the CDR3 is TGCGCCAGCAGCCAAGGACAGGAAGGGGAGACCCAGTACTTC. Protein: CASSQGQEGETQYF. This rearrangement joins TRBV4-3 to TRBJ2-5; maybe TRBD1 (6 bases). The CDR3 extends over 14 amino acids. CDR1 is LGHNA and CDR2 is YSLEER in the germline V gene. V shed 1 base and J shed 5 bases, with 11 bases lying between them.

The chain is built from TRBV25-1 and TRBJ2-5, with TRBD1 identical over 11 bases. CDR1 is MGHDK, CDR2 SYGVNS, per germline. The CDR3 has 19 amino acids. With V trimmed by 1 base and J by 1 base, 11 bases remained unmatched. The CDR3 sequence: CASSESGTGGSRVQETQYF. The CDR3 bases are TGTGCCAGCAGTGAATCTGGGACAGGGGGGTCACGGGTCCAAGAGACCCAGTACTTC.

The chain has TRBV30 and TRBJ2-5, with 8 bases that match TRBD2. V lost 3 bases, J lost 5 bases, and 5 bases stayed unmatched. The CDR3 spans 13 residues. Germline V gene sequence: CDR1 GTSNPN, CDR2 SVGIG (reference sequence). CDR3 sequence reads: CAWSFGLAETQYF. The CDR3 nucleotides are TGTGCCTGGAGCTTCGGACTAGCCGAGACCCAGTACTTC.

This clonotype has a count of ten or more. The chain employs TRBV20-1 and TRBJ2-7; D not resolved. CDR1 is DFQATT, CDR2 SNEGSKA, per germline (reference sequence). There are 11 residues in the CDR3. Trimming cost V 6 bases and J 4 bases, with 10 bases left between them. CDR3 sequence (DNA): TGCAGTGCAAAGACCGAATACGAGCAGTACTTC. The encoded protein is CSAKTEYEQYF.

V and J are TRBV7-9 and TRBJ1-4; D gene ambiguous. Germline CDR1 reads SEHNR; CDR2 reads FQNEAQ (reference sequence). Trimming shortened V by 4 bases and J by 0 bases, and 6 bases separated the two germline ends. The CDR3 contains 14 residues. The CDR3 nucleotides are TGTGCCAGCAGCTGGGTTGCAACTAATGAAAAACTGTTTTTT. Protein sequence: CASSWVATNEKLFF.

This clonotype was seen ten or more times. The chain uses TRBV27 and TRBJ2-7; D perhaps matches TRBD1 (7 bases). This CDR3 comprises 16 residues. Trimming left V 3 bases short and J 4 bases short, with 19 bases between. The germline CDR1 and CDR2 sequences are MNHEY and SMNVEV (reference sequence). The CDR3 DNA is TGTGCCAGCAGTTTTAGCCCGACAGGGAGGAGATACGAGCAGTACTTC. Protein: CASSFSPTGRRYEQYF.

At least ten counts were recorded for this clonotype. The rearrangement uses TRBV28 and TRBJ2-7, with D possibly TRBD1 on 6 matching bases. The CDR3 is 15 residues long. CDR1 and CDR2 (germline): MDHEN, SYDVKM. Trimming removed 5 bases from V and 1 base from J, with 15 bases in between. The CDR3 nucleotides read TGTGCCAGCAGTGACGGGACATTTGTTTCCTACGAGCAGTACTTC. This translates into CASSDGTFVSYEQYF. The full variable domain, rest sourced from reference TRBV28 and TRBJ2-7, is DVKVTQSSRYLVKRTGEKVFLECVQDMDHENMFWYRQDPGLGLRLIYFSYDVKMKEKGDIPEGYSVSREKKERFSLILESASTNQTSMYLCASSDGTFVSYEQYFGPGTRLTVT.

As regards this clonotype: One base away lies a much larger clone, so this may be a sequencing read error. The rearrangement links TRBV2 to TRBJ2-6, with D perhaps TRBD1 (5 bases). The CDR3 is made up of 16 amino acids. Germline CDR1 reads SNHLY; CDR2 reads FYNNEI. CDR3 DNA: TGTGCCAGCACCGGAGACAGTCCATCTGGGACCAACGTCCTGACTTTC. This encodes CASTGDSPSGTNVLTF.

This clonotype occurred many times. This chain uses TRBV20-1 with TRBJ1-5; D gene uncertain. The V gene's germline CDR1 is DFQATT and CDR2 SNEGSKA (reference sequence). V was pared by 0 bases and J by 5 bases, with 8 bases between. CDR3 length: 13 residues. The CDR3 bases are TGCAGTGCTAGAGATCGGAGGGATCAGCCCCAGCATTTT. It is translated as CSARDRRDQPQHF.

This clonotype was counted between two and nine times. A much larger clone differs from this one at a single base, so this may be a read error. In this CDR3 the conserved last residue, phenylalanine or tryptophan, is missing, so a read error is likely. This chain joins TRBV9 and TRBJ2-5; TRBD1 agrees at 8 bases. V lost 5 bases, J lost 5 bases, and 11 bases stayed unmatched. Germline lookup yields CDR1 SGDLS and CDR2 YYNGEE. The CDR3 spans 15 residues. CDR3 region: CASSPQGAGLETQYS. CDR3 DNA sequence: TGTGCCAGCAGTCCCCAGGGGGCTGGTTTGGAGACCCAGTACTCC.